These 10 T cell receptor beta chains originate from one sample sequenced in a study of blood T cells in healthy people across ages. The second PCR ran 7 to 11 cycles with a sample-barcoded 5' primer and J-beta primers. TCRdb itself ran the 5' RACE reads through MiXCR, one entry per CDR3 protein. The sample contains hundreds of thousands of distinct CDR3 sequences, roughly 25% of which appear only once. This sample was shared with a second study, whose subject was T cells of mothers and their children.

The sample taken for sequencing was blood. Receptors were obtained from a boy younger than 18 in good health.

There are a few counts of this clonotype. V usage is TRBV27 and J usage is TRBJ2-1, with TRBD2 matching 14 bases. The CDR3 length is 19 residues. Per germline, CDR1 MNHEY and CDR2 SMNVEV (reference sequence). J was trimmed by 5 bases and V by 6 bases; bases with no gene match: 15. CDR3 sequence reads: CASSFSRLRLAGGNNEQFF. The CDR3, as DNA: TGTGCCAGCAGCTTCAGCAGGCTAAGACTAGCGGGGGGGAACAATGAGCAGTTCTTC.

Only a few counts were recorded for this clonotype. V gene TRBV12-3 or TRBV12-4 combines with J gene TRBJ1-4; 7 bases align to TRBD1. Germline trimming cut 5 bases from V and 6 bases from J; bases unmatched to any gene: 6. The CDR3 spans 14 residues. CDR3 region: CASSTQGVDEKLFF. CDR3 DNA sequence: TGTGCCAGCAGTACTCAGGGGGTAGATGAAAAACTGTTTTTT.

The chain links TRBV3-1 to TRBJ2-7, with D possibly TRBD1 on 6 matching bases. The CDR3 is 16 residues long. Trimming took 0 bases from V and 2 from J, leaving 14 bases between them. Germline values: CDR1 LGHDT, CDR2 YNNKEL (reference sequence). In DNA form, the CDR3 reads TGTGCCAGCAGCCAAGATGGGGGCTACTCTCCCTACGAGCAGTACTTC. Encoded protein: CASSQDGGYSPYEQYF.

The chain links TRBV20-1 to TRBJ2-7; D is unclear. The CDR3 loop spans 14 amino acids. The V end was cut by 3 bases, the J end by 4 bases, with 16 bases between. Germline CDR1 and CDR2: DFQATT and SNEGSKA (reference sequence). The CDR3 region is CSASSAPRPYEQYF. The CDR3 DNA is TGCAGTGCTAGTTCGGCTCCTCGGCCATACGAGCAGTACTTC.

This chain links TRBV7-6 with TRBJ2-1, with 12 bases fitting TRBD2. From germline, CDR1 is SGHVS and CDR2 FNYEAQ. The CDR3 consists of 16 residues. V dropped 1 base and J dropped 9; count of bases not matched to a gene: 7. CDR3 nucleotide sequence: TGTGCCAGCAGCTTAGGGCTAGCGGGAGGGCCAGCTGAGCAGTTCTTC. Amino acid sequence: CASSLGLAGGPAEQFF.

The V gene is TRBV15, the J gene TRBJ2-3; D gene unclear. In germline, CDR1 is LNHNV, CDR2 YYDKDF (reference sequence). The V end lost 2 bases, the J end lost 6 bases, and 15 bases lay between the germline ends. The CDR3 extends over 15 amino acids. CDR3 sequence reads: CATSRPLASKDTQYF. CDR3 bases: TGTGCCACCAGCAGACCTTTGGCTAGTAAGGATACGCAGTATTTT.

This clonotype was observed a handful of times. The chain joins TRBV4-3 to TRBJ2-1; a possible D gene is TRBD2 (6 bases). The J call could be wrong; TRBJ2-7 is a better fit for the DNA end. The CDR3 is made up of 15 amino acids. From germline, CDR1 is LGHNA and CDR2 YSLEER. CDR3 region: CASSQDQLGTYEQYF. The CDR3 DNA is TGCGCCAGCAGCCAAGATCAACTAGGGACTTACGAGCAGTACTTC.

This clonotype occurred a few times. This chain connects TRBV20-1 to TRBJ1-4, with D possibly TRBD1 on 5 matching bases. CDR3 length: 11 residues. Between the trimmed V and J ends, which lost 6 bases and 8 bases, there was a span of 10 bases. Germline V gene data show CDR1 as DFQATT and CDR2 as SNEGSKA (reference sequence). The CDR3 DNA is TGCAGTGCCGGGGGTGGGGAAAAACTGTTTTTT. Translation: CSAGGGEKLFF.

The rearrangement links TRBV24-1 to TRBJ1-4; 7 bases are a match to TRBD1. The V segment lost 3 bases and the J segment 8 bases; nucleotides outside the gene matches: 2. The germline CDR1 and CDR2 sequences are KGHDR and SFDVKD. The CDR3 sequence is 13 residues long. The CDR3 loop reads CATSDTGDEKLFF. CDR3 nucleotides: TGTGCCACCAGTGATACAGGGGACGAAAAACTGTTTTTT.

The V call is TRBV29-1, the J call TRBJ2-3; 7 bases align to TRBD2. Per germline, CDR1 SQVTM and CDR2 ANQGSEA. CDR3 length equals 13 residues. The trim removed 7 bases at V and 4 bases at J, leaving 8 bases unmatched. CDR3 sequence reads: CSEVGGRSDTQYF. CDR3 nucleotide sequence: TGCAGCGAGGTCGGGGGGAGGTCAGATACGCAGTATTTT.